This TCR beta chain was captured in a study of blood T cells in healthy people across ages. Primed by a sample-barcoded 5' primer and a J-beta primer mix, a second PCR proceeded for roughly 6 to 12 cycles. MiXCR, run by TCRdb on the 5' RACE reads, gives a single entry per CDR3 protein. The table has roughly 1.9 million distinct CDR3 sequences, roughly 43% seen once. The study isolated at least 6.5 million PBMCs from each sample. This clonotype was picked up a small number of times. V gave up 5 bases and J gave up 0 bases; unmatched junction bases: 6. This CDR3 has 18 residues. Germline-derived CDR1 and CDR2 are KGHDR and SFDVKD.

The receptor comes from a human donor in good health. The chain recombines TRBV24-1 with TRBJ2-2; 12 nucleotides agree with TRBD2. The specimen sequenced was blood. In nucleotides, the CDR3 is TGTGCCACCAGTGGGAGACTAGCGGGGGCCGCGAACACCGGGGAGCTGTTTTTT. This gives the protein CATSGRLAGAANTGELFF.